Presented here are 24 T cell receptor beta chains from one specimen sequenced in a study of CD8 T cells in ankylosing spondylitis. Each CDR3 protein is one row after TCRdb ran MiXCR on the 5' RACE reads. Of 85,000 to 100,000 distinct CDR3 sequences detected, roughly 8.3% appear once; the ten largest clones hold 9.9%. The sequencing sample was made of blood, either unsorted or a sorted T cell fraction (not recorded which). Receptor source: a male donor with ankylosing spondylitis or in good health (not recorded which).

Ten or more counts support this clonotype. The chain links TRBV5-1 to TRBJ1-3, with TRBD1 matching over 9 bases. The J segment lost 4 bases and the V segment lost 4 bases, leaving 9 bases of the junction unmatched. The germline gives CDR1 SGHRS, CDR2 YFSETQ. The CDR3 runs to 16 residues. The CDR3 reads CASSTTAGTGGNTIYF. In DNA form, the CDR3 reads TGCGCCAGCAGCACAACTGCCGGGACAGGGGGAAACACCATATATTTT.

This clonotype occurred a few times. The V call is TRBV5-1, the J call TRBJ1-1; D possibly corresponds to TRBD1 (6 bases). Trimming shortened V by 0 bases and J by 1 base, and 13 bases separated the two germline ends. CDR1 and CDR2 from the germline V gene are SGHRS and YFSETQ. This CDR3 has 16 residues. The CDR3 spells CASSLAPGQTNTEAFF. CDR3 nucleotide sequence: TGCGCCAGCAGCTTGGCCCCCGGACAGACGAACACTGAAGCTTTCTTT.

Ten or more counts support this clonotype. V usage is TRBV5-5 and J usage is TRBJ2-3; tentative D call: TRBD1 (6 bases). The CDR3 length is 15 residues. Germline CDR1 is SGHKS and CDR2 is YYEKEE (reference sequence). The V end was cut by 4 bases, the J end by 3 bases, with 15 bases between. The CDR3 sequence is CASSTSGDRTDTQYF. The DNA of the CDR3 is TGTGCCAGCAGCACCTCAGGGGACCGGACAGATACGCAGTATTTT.

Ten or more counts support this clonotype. The CDR3 DNA is TGTGCCAGCAGCGCGGCCCAGAACACTGAAGCTTTCTTT. Translation gives CASSAAQNTEAFF. J is TRBJ1-1 and V is TRBV9; no clear D gene. Germline V CDR1 and CDR2: SGDLS, YYNGEE. This CDR3 is 13 amino acids long. Trimming removed 3 bases at V and 1 base at J, with 7 bases between.

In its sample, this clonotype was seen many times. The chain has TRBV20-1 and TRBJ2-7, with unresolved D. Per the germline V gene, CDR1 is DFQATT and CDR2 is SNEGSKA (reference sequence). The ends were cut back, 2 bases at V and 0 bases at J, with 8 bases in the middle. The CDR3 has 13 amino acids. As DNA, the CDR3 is TGCAGTGCTAGACGGGTCAACTCCTACGAGCAGTACTTC. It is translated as CSARRVNSYEQYF.

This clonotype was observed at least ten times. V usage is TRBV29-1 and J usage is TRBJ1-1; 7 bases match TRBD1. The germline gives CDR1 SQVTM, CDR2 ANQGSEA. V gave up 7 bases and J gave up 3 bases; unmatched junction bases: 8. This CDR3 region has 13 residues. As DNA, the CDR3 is TGCAGCGGTAAGACAGGGAAGGACACTGAAGCTTTCTTT. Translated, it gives CSGKTGKDTEAFF.

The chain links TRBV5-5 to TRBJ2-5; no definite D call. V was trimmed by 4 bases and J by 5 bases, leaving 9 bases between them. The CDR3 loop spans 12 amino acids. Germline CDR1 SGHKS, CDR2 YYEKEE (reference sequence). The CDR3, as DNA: TGTGCCAGCAGCCCCGGTGGGGAGACCCAGTACTTC. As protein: CASSPGGETQYF.

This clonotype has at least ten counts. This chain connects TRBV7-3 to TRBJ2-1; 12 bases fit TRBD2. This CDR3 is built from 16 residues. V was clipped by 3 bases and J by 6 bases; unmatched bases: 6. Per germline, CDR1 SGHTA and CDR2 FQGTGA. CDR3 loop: CASSLGLAGTSNEQFF. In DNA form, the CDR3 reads TGTGCCAGCAGCTTGGGACTAGCGGGCACCAGCAATGAGCAGTTCTTC.

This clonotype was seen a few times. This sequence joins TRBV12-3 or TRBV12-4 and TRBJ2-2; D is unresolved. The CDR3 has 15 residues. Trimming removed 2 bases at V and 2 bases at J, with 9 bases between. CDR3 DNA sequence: TGTGCCAGCAGTTTAATAGGGTCTAACACCGGGGAGCTGTTTTTT. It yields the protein CASSLIGSNTGELFF.

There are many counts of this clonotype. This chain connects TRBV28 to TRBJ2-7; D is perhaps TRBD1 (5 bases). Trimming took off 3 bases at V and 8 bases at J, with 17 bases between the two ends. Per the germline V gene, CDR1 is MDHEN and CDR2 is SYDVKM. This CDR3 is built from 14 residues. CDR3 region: CASSFEQAGKKQYF. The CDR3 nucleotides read TGTGCCAGCAGTTTTGAACAGGCTGGGAAAAAGCAGTACTTC.

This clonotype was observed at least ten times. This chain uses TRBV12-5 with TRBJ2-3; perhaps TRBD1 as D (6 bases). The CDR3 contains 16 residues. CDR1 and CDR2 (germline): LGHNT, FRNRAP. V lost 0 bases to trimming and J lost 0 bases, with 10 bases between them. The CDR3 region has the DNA TGTGCTAGTGGTTTGGTAGGACAGACTAGCACAGATACGCAGTATTTT. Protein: CASGLVGQTSTDTQYF.

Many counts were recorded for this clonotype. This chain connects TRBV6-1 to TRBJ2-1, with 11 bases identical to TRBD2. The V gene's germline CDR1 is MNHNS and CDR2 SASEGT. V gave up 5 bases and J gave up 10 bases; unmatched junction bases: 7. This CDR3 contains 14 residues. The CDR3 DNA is TGTGCCAGCAGTCCGGGACTAGCGGCCTGGGAGCAGTTCTTC. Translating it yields CASSPGLAAWEQFF.

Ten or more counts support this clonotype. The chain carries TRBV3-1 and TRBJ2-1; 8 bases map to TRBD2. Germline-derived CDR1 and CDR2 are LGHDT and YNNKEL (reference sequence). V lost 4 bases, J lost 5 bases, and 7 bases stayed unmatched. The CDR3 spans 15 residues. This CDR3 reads CASSRVAGGHNEQFF. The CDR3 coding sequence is TGTGCCAGCAGCCGAGTGGCGGGGGGCCACAATGAGCAGTTCTTC.

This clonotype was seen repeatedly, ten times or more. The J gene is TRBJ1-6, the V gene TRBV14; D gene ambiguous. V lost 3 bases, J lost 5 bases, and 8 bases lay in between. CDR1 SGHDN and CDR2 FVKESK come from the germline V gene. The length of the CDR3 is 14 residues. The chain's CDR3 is CASSQGLNNSPLHF. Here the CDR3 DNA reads TGTGCCAGCAGCCAGGGGTTGAATAATTCACCCCTCCACTTT.

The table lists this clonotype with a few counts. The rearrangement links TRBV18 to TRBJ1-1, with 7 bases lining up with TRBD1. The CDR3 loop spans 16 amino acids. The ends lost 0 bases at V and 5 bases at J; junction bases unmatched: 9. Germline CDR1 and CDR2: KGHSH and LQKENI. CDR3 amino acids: CASSPPLQGLRTEAFF. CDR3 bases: TGTGCCAGCTCACCACCTTTACAGGGGCTGAGGACTGAAGCTTTCTTT.

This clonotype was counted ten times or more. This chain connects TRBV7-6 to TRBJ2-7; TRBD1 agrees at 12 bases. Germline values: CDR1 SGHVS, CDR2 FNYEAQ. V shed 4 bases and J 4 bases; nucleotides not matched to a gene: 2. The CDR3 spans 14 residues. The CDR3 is CASSSGQGAYEQYF. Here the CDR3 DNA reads TGTGCCAGCAGCTCGGGACAGGGGGCTTACGAGCAGTACTTC. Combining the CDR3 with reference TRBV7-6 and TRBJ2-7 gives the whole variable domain GAGVSQSPRYKVTKRGQDVALRCDPISGHVSLYWYRQALGQGPEFLTYFNYEAQQDKSGLPNDRFSAERPEGSISTLTIQRTEQRDSAMYRCASSSGQGAYEQYFGPGTRLTVT.

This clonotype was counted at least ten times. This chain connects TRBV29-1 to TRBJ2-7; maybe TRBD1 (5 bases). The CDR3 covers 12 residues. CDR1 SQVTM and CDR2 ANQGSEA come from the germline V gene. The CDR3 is CEDQGRPYEQYF. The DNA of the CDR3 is TGCGAGGACCAGGGCCGGCCCTACGAGCAGTACTTC.

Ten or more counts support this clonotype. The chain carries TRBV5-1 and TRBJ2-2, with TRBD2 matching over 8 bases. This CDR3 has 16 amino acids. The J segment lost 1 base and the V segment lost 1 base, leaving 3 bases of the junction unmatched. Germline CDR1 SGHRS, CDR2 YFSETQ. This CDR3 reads CASSLTSGRNTGELFF. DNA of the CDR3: TGCGCCAGCAGCTTGACTAGCGGCCGGAACACCGGGGAGCTGTTTTTT. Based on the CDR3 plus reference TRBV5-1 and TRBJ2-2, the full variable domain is KAGVTQTPRYLIKTRGQQVTLSCSPISGHRSVSWYQQTPGQGLQFLFEYFSETQRNKGNFPGRFSGRQFSNSRSEMNVSTLELGDSALYLCASSLTSGRNTGELFFGEGSRLTVL.

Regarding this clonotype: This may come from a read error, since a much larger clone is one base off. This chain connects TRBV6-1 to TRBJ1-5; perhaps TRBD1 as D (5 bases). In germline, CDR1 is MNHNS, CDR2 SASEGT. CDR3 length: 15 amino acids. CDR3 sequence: CASRARGASSQPQHF. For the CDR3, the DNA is TGTGCCAGCAGAGCCAGAGGGGCGAGCAGTCAGCCCCAGCATTTT.

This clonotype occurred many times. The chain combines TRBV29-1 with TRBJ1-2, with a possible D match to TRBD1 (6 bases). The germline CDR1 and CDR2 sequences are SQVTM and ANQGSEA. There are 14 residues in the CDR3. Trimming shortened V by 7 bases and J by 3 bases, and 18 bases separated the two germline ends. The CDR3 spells CSALTTGIDYGYTF. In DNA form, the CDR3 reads TGCAGCGCCCTAACAACAGGGATCGACTATGGCTACACCTTC.

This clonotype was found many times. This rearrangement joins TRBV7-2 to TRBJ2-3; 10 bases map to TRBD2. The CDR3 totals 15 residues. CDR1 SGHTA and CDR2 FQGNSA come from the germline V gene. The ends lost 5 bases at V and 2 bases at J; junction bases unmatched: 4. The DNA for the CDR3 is TGTGCCAGCAGCGTTAGCGGGGGGAACACAGATACGCAGTATTTT. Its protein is CASSVSGGNTDTQYF.

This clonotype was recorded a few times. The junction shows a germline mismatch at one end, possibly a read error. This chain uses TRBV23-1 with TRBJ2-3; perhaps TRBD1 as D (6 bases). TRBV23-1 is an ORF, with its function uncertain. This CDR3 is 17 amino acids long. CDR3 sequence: CVSSQSPRDTSTDTQYF. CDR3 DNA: TGCGTCAGCAGTCAATCCCCCCGGGACACAAGCACAGATACGCAGTATTTT.

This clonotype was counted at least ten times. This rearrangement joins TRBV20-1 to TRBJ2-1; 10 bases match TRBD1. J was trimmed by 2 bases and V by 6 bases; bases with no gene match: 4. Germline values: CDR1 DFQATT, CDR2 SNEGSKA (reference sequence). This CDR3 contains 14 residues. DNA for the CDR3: TGCAGTGCAAACGGACAGGGGGCCTACAATGAGCAGTTCTTC. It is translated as CSANGQGAYNEQFF.

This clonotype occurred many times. The CDR3 sequence: CASSLSGTGLKETQYF. CDR3 bases: TGTGCCAGCTCCCTGTCCGGGACAGGGTTAAAGGAGACCCAGTACTTC. The rearrangement joins TRBV12-3 or TRBV12-4 to TRBJ2-5; 9 nucleotides match TRBD1. With V trimmed by 8 bases and J by 5 bases, 15 bases remained unmatched. The CDR3 contains 16 residues.